This T cell receptor beta chain was identified in a study of T-cell memory formation after mild COVID-19. Study conclusions and caveats: Mostly located in CM and EM were contracting CD4+ clones, with contracting CD8+ clones located in EMRA.

Researchers used 5'RACE with constant-segment primers to make TCR alpha and TCR beta cDNA libraries that carry sample barcodes and UMIs. From the 5' RACE reads, TCRdb called clonotypes with MiXCR, one entry per CDR3 protein. The sample yields 35,000 to 50,000 distinct CDR3 sequences, 6.1% seen once. This clonotype was counted many times. What it recognizes is unknown. The germline CDR1 and CDR2 sequences are SGHRS and YFSETQ. J gave up 7 bases and V 6 bases, and 4 bases lay outside the gene matches. This CDR3 comprises 12 residues. The sequence came from an adult who had mild COVID-19 (a few samples of this study predate the infection). Cell type and time point are not known. Sequencing input: PBMCs or a T cell subset sorted from them (not recorded which). The chain links TRBV5-1 to TRBJ2-1; 7 bases are a match to TRBD1. CDR3 sequence reads: CASTRQGNEQFF. CDR3 nucleotides: TGCGCCAGCACAAGACAGGGTAATGAGCAGTTCTTC.